This TCR beta chain derives from a study of graft-versus-host responses after intestinal transplantation. Method: immunoSEQ multiplex PCR; TCRdb's copy keeps in-frame clones and lacks some. The sample holds about 85,000 clones, roughly 85% seen once. V was shortened by 1 base and J by 4 bases, with 9 bases between the two germline ends. Germline V gene sequence: CDR1 SGHVS, CDR2 FNYEAQ. This CDR3 is 14 amino acids long. A remark on this clone: What it binds is unknown.

The chain is built from TRBV7-6 and TRBJ2-3; perhaps TRBD2 as D (5 bases). Sequencing used unstimulated CD4+ T cells sorted from spleen or lymph node cells, obtained before intestinal transplant. This clonotype was obtained from a human donor who received an intestinal transplant. CDR3 protein: CASSLELRADTQYF. As DNA, the CDR3 is TGTGCCAGCAGCTTAGAATTGAGGGCAGATACGCAGTATTTT.